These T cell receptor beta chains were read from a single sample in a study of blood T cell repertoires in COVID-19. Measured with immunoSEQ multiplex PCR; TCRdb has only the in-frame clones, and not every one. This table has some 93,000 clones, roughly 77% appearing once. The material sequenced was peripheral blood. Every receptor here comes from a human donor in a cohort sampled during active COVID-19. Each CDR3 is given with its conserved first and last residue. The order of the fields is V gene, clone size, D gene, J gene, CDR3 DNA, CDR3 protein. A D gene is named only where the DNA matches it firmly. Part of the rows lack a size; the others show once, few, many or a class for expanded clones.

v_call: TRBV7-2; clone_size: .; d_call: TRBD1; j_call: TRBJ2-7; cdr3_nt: TGTGCCAGCAGCCAGAGGACAGGGGAGCTCGAGCAGTACTTC; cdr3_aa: CASSQRTGELEQYF
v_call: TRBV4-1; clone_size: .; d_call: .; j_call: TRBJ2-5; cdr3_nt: TGCGCCAGCAGCCGCCAAAGGGGGGGGGCAGAGACCCAGTACTTC; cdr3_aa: CASSRQRGGAETQYF
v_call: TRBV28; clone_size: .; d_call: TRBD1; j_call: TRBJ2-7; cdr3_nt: TGTGCCAGCAGTCCTGGGGACAGATACGAGCAGTACTTC; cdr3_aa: CASSPGDRYEQYF
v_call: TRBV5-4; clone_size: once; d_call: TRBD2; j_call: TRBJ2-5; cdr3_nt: TGTGCCAGCAGCACCCCACTAGCGGGAGTAGAGACCCAGTACTTC; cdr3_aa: CASSTPLAGVETQYF
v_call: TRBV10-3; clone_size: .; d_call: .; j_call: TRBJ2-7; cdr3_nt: TGTGCCATCAGTGAGTCCCCTAGCGCGCTCTACGAGCAGTACTTC; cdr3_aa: CAISESPSALYEQYF
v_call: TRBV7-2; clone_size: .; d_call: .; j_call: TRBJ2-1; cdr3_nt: TGTGCCAGCAGCCGGAGGATGGGTTCCTACAATGAGCAGTTCTTC; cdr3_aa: CASSRRMGSYNEQFF
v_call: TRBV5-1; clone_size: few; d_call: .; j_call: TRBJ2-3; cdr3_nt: TGCGCCAGCAGCGGGGACTTGCTCGATACGCAGTATTTT; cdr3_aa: CASSGDLLDTQYF
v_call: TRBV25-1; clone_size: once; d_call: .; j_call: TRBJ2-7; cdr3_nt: TGTGCCAGCAGTGAAGCCCCGCCCCAGCAGGGATGGGAGCAGTACTTC; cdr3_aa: CASSEAPPQQGWEQYF
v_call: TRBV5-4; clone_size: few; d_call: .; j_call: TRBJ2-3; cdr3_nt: TGTGCCAGCAGCTTGGCTGGAGCCCGAGATACGCAGTATTTT; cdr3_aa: CASSLAGARDTQYF
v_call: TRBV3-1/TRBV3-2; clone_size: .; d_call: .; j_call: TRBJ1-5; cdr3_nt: TGTGCCAGCAGCCAAGACCCCTACAATCAGCCCCAGCATTTT; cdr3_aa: CASSQDPYNQPQHF
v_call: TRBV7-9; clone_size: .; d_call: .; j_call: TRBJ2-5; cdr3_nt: TGTGCCAGCAGCCCGGGCCGTGGAGGGACCGAGACCCAGTACTTC; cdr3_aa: CASSPGRGGTETQYF
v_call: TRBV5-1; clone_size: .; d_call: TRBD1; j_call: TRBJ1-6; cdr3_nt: TGCGCCAGCAGCCCCCAGGGGGCCCTTTCACCCCTCCACTTT; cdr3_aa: CASSPQGALSPLHF
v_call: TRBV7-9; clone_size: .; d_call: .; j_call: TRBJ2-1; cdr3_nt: TGTGCCAGCAGCCCGGGGGACGTGGGCCCTCCGTTCTTC; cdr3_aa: CASSPGDVGPPFF
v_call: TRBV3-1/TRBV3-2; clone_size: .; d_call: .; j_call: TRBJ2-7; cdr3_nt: TGTGCCAGCAGCCAACAGGGTCCGGGCGAGCAGTACTTC; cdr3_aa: CASSQQGPGEQYF
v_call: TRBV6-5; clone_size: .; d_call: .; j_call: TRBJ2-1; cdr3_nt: TGTGCCAGCAGTTATCCTGGCGGCGAGCAGTTCTTC; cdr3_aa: CASSYPGGEQFF
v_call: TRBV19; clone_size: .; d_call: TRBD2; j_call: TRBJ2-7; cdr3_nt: TGTGCCAGTAGTCAAATAGCGGGAGAGTCCGAGCAGTACTTC; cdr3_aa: CASSQIAGESEQYF
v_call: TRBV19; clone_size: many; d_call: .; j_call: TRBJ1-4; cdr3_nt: TGTGCCAGTAGTAACAGACATGGCACTAATGAAAAACTGTTTTTT; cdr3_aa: CASSNRHGTNEKLFF
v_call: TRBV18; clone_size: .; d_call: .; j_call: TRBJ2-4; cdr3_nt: TGTGCCAGCTCACCCCTGACAGACAAAAACATTCAGTACTTC; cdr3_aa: CASSPLTDKNIQYF
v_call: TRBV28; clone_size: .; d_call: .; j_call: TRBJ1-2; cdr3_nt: TGTGCCAGCAGTTTTGGGCAGGGCCACTATGGCTACACCTTC; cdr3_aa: CASSFGQGHYGYTF
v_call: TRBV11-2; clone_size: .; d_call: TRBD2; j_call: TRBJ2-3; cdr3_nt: TGTGCCAGCAGCTGGGGACTAGCGGCCAACACAGATACGCAGTATTTT; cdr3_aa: CASSWGLAANTDTQYF
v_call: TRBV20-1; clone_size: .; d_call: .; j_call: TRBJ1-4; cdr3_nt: TGCAGTGCTAGTCGAGAGGATAATGAAAAACTGTTTTTT; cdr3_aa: CSASREDNEKLFF
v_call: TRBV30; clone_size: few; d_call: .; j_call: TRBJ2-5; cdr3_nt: TGTGCCTGGAGTGTCGGCGACAGGTCTGAGACCCAGTACTTC; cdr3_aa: CAWSVGDRSETQYF
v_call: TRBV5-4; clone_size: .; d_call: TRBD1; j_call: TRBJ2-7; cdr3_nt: TGTGCCAGCAGCTTGGGGACAGGGACCTACTACGAGCAGTACTTC; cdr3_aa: CASSLGTGTYYEQYF
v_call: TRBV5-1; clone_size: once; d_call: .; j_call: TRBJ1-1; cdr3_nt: TGCGCCAGCAGCCCCCTAGATGACAGGAGCACTGAAGCTTTCTTT; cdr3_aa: CASSPLDDRSTEAFF
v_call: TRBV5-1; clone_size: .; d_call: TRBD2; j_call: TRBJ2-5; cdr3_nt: TGCGCCAGCAGCTTTGGACCGAGGACTAGCGGGAGACCCGAGACCCAGTACTTC; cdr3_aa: CASSFGPRTSGRPETQYF
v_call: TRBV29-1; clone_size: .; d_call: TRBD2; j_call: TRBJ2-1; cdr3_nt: TGCAGCGTTCGGACTAGCGGGAGTTATTACAATGAGCAGTTCTTC; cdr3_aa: CSVRTSGSYYNEQFF
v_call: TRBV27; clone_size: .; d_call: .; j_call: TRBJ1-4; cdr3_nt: TGTGCCAGCAGCCTGACAGGACTGGGTGAAAAACTGTTTTTT; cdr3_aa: CASSLTGLGEKLFF
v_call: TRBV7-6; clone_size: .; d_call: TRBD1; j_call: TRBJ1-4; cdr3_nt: TGTGCCAGCAGCCTTCTGACAGGGGGCAGGGAAAAACTGTTTTTT; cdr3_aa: CASSLLTGGREKLFF
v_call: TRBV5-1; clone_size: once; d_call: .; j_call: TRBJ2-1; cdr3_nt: TGCGCCAGCAGCTCCTCGGGAGATGGGGAGGATGAGCAGTTCTTC; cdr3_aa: CASSSSGDGEDEQFF
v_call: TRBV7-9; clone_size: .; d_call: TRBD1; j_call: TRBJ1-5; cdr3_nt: TGTGCCAGCAGCTTTTTAGGAGGGGGCAGCAATCAGCCCCAGCATTTT; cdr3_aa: CASSFLGGGSNQPQHF
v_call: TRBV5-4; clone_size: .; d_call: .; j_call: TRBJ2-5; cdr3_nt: TGTGCCAGCAGCACCCGAATGGGGGCCAGCCAAGAGACCCAGTACTTC; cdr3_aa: CASSTRMGASQETQYF
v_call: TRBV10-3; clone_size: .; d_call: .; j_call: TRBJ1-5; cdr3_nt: TGTGCCATCAGTGAGTCCTGGCAGGAAGGCCAGCCCCAGCATTTT; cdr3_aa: CAISESWQEGQPQHF
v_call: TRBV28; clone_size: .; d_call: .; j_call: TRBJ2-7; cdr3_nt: TGTGCCAGCCCTCCTCAAGGGGTTAGGTCCTACGAGCAGTACTTC; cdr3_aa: CASPPQGVRSYEQYF
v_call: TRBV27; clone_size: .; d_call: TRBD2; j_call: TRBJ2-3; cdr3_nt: TGTGCCAGCAGTTATCCTAGCGGGAGGGGGGATACGCAGTATTTT; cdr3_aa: CASSYPSGRGDTQYF
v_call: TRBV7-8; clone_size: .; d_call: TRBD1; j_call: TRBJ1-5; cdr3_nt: TGTGCCAGCAGCCAGGACAGGGGGGATCAGCCCCAGCATTTT; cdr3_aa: CASSQDRGDQPQHF
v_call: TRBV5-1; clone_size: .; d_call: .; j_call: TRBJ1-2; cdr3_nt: TGCGCCAGCAGCTTGCTCGGGGGGGCATATGGCTACACCTTC; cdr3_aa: CASSLLGGAYGYTF
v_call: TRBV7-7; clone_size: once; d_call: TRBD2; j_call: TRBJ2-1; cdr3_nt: TGTGCTAGCAGCCCGAACTACGGGGGGGACTCCTACAATGAGCAGTTCTTC; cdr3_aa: CASSPNYGGDSYNEQFF
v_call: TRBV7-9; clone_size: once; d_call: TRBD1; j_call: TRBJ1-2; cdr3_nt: TGTGCCAGCAGCTTAAGTGAGGGGGCTAACTCTTATGGCTACACCTTC; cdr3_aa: CASSLSEGANSYGYTF
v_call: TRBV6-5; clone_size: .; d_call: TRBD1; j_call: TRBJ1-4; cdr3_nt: TGTGCCAGCAGTTACTCACAGGGGATGGAGAATGAAAAACTGTTTTTT; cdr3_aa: CASSYSQGMENEKLFF
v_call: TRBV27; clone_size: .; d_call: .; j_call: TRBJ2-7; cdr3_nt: TGTGCCAGCAGCCTGGGGCCCCACGAGCAGTACTTC; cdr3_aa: CASSLGPHEQYF
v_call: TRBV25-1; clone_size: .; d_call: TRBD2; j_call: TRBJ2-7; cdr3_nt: TGTGCCAGCAGTGAATATTTGACTAGCGCTCAATACGAGCAGTACTTC; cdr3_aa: CASSEYLTSAQYEQYF
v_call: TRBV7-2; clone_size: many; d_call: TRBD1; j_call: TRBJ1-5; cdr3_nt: TGTGCCAGCAGCCAGAGGGACAGGGGGCCGGGGCAGCCCCAGCATTTT; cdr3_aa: CASSQRDRGPGQPQHF
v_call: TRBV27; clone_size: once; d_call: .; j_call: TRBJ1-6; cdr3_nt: TGTGCCAGCAGATTACCGGGGTCACCCCTCCACTTT; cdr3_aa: CASRLPGSPLHF
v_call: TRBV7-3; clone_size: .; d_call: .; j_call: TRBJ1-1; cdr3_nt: TGTGCCAGCAGCAGGTCGACCCGGGGCACTGAAGCTTTCTTT; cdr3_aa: CASSRSTRGTEAFF
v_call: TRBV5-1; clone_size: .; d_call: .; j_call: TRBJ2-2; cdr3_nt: TGCGCCAGCAGCTTGGCGGCTAGCACACCGAACACCGGGGAGCTGTTTTTT; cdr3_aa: CASSLAASTPNTGELFF
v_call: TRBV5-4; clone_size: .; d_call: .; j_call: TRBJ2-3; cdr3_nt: TGTGCCAGCAGCTTCGTTACAGGGGATACGCAGTATTTT; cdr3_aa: CASSFVTGDTQYF
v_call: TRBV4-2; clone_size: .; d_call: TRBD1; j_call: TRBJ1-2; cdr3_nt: TGTGCCAGCAGCCAAGAGAGGGGACAGTCAAATCGCTACACCTTC; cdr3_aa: CASSQERGQSNRYTF
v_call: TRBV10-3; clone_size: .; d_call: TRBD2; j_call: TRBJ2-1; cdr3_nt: TGTGCCATCAGTCCCGCACTAGCGGAGGCCTACAATGAGCAGTTCTTC; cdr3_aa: CAISPALAEAYNEQFF
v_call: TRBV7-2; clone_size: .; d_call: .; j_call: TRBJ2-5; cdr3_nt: TGTGCCAGCAGCTTAGCGCTGCGGGGCGGAGGTTTATGGGAGACCCAGTACTTC; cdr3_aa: CASSLALRGGGLWETQYF
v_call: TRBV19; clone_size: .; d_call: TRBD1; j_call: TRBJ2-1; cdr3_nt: TGTGCCAGTAGTATTTTGCAGGGGGCCTACAATGAGCAGTTCTTC; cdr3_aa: CASSILQGAYNEQFF
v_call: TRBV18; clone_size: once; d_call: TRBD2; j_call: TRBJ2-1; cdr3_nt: TGTGCCAGCTCACCGACTAGCGGGAGAGCGAGCTCCTACAATGAGCAGTTCTTC; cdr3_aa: CASSPTSGRASSYNEQFF
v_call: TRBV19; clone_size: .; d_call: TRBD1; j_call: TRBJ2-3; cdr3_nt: TGTGCCAGTAGTAATGACAGGGGGCAGGATACGCAGTATTTT; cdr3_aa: CASSNDRGQDTQYF
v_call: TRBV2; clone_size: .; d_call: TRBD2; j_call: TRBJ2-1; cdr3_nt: TGTGCCAGCAGGGCGACTAGCGGGATATCTGAGCAGTTCTTC; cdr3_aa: CASRATSGISEQFF
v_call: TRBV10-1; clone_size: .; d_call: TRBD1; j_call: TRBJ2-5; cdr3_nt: TGCGCCAGCAGTGAGTCGGGAAACAGGGGCGAGACCCAGTACTTC; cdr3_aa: CASSESGNRGETQYF
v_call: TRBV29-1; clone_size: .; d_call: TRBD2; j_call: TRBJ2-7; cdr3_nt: TGCAGCGTTGATCTTAGCGGGAGTAGCTCCTACGAGCAGTACTTC; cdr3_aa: CSVDLSGSSSYEQYF